The rows below give T cell receptor beta chains drawn from one sample of a study of blood T cell repertoires in COVID-19. TCRdb's table, derived via immunoSEQ multiplex PCR, lists solely in-frame clones and lacks some. Among about 150,000 clones listed, more than 75% were seen once. The specimen sequenced was peripheral blood. The receptors shown here come from a man aged 55 to 70 with active or convalescent COVID-19. Both conserved end residues are part of each CDR3. The D gene is left open where the match is weak. Clone size is stated in some rows and not others, as once, few, many or a class when expanded.

j_gene | abundance | v_gene | d_gene | CDR3nt | CDR3aa
TRBJ1-2 | few | TRBV6-5 | TRBD1 | TGTGCCAGCCTCCAGACAGGGCCCTATGGCTACACCTTC | CASLQTGPYGYTF
TRBJ1-1 | - | TRBV5-8 | - | TGTGCCAGCAGCCCCTGGACAGCAAACACTGAAGCTTTCTTT | CASSPWTANTEAFF
TRBJ1-6 | few | TRBV28 | - | TGTGCCAGCAGTTTACGTTGGGCGGGCCATTCACCCCTCCACTTT | CASSLRWAGHSPLHF
TRBJ2-3 | - | TRBV7-3 | TRBD2 | TGTGCCAGCAGCCCGACTAGCGGGAAAGATACGCAGTATTTT | CASSPTSGKDTQYF
TRBJ2-1 | - | TRBV5-5 | TRBD2 | TGTGCCAGCAGCTTGGGCCTAGCGGGAGGAGGAGAGCAGTTCTTC | CASSLGLAGGGEQFF
TRBJ2-7 | - | TRBV7-2 | TRBD1 | TGTGCCAGCGGACCGGACAGGTACTCCTACGAGCAGTACTTC | CASGPDRYSYEQYF
TRBJ1-2 | - | TRBV19 | TRBD1 | TGTGCCAGTAGCGGGACAGCTAACTATGGCTACACCTTC | CASSGTANYGYTF
TRBJ2-1 | - | TRBV11-3 | TRBD1 | TGTGCCAGCAGCTCCGGGACAGGGGTAGGTAATGAGCAGTTCTTC | CASSSGTGVGNEQFF
TRBJ2-2 | - | TRBV11-1 | - | TGTGCCAGCAGCCTGCCGGGGAACACCGGGGAGCTGTTTTTT | CASSLPGNTGELFF
TRBJ2-4 | - | TRBV5-1 | TRBD2 | TGCGCCAGCAGCTCGATAGCGGGAGGTGAAAACATTCAGTACTTC | CASSSIAGGENIQYF
TRBJ1-6 | - | TRBV9 | TRBD1 | TGTGCCAGCAGTCCTGACCAAGGGGGCGAGTCCTATAATTCACCCCTCCACTTT | CASSPDQGGESYNSPLHF
TRBJ1-1 | - | TRBV27 | - | TGTGCCAGCAGTCCCCTTTTTCAGCCGGGTGAAGCTTTCTTT | CASSPLFQPGEAFF
TRBJ1-2 | - | TRBV9 | TRBD1 | TGTGCCAACAGCGTAGGACAGGGGGCGGGTGGCTACACCTTC | CANSVGQGAGGYTF
TRBJ1-5 | few | TRBV11-2 | TRBD1 | TGTGCCAGCAGCTGGGGACAGGGAAGTCAGCCCCAGCATTTT | CASSWGQGSQPQHF
TRBJ1-1 | once | TRBV7-2 | - | TGTGCCAGCAGCTTAAACGTCGGGACTGAAGCTTTCTTT | CASSLNVGTEAFF
TRBJ2-7 | - | TRBV29-1 | TRBD2 | TGCAGCGTTGTACTAGCGGGAGACAGCTCCTACGAGCAGTACTTC | CSVVLAGDSSYEQYF
TRBJ2-7 | - | TRBV6-1 | - | TGTGCCAGCAGTGAATGGGCATCGGTCGCCTACGAGCAGTACTTC | CASSEWASVAYEQYF
TRBJ2-7 | - | TRBV11-3 | - | TGTGCCAGCAGCTTAGTTGCCGGGAGCTACGAGCAGTACTTC | CASSLVAGSYEQYF
TRBJ2-5 | few | TRBV5-1 | - | TGCGCCAGCAGCTTGGCCCGGGAGAAAGAGACCCAGTACTTC | CASSLAREKETQYF
TRBJ1-4 | - | TRBV6-5 | TRBD1 | TGTGCCAGCAGTCAGGACAGGGGTGGCGAAAAACTGTTTTTT | CASSQDRGGEKLFF
TRBJ2-2 | - | TRBV5-5 | - | TGTGCCAGCAGCTTTTCCCCCCTTGTCGGGGAGCTGTTTTTT | CASSFSPLVGELFF
TRBJ2-3 | - | TRBV12-5 | TRBD2 | TGTGCTAGTGGTTTGGCCGCTAGCGGGAAGGTGTCAGTTACGCAGTATTTT | CASGLAASGKVSVTQYF
TRBJ2-2 | - | TRBV4-3 | - | TGCGCCAGCAGCCAAGATCTGGGTGGGGCAGCGAACACCGGGGAGCTGTTTTTT | CASSQDLGGAANTGELFF
TRBJ2-2 | - | TRBV2 | TRBD2 | TGTGCCAGCAGGAGACTAGCGACCACCGGGGAGCTGTTTTTT | CASRRLATTGELFF
TRBJ2-2 | - | TRBV28 | TRBD2 | TGTGCCAGCAGTTCCTCGGGAGGGCCGGGCACCGGGGAGCTGTTTTTT | CASSSSGGPGTGELFF
TRBJ2-1 | - | TRBV2 | TRBD2 | TGTGCCAGCAGTGAGGGGCTAGCGGGAGCTGGTGAGCAGTTCTTC | CASSEGLAGAGEQFF
TRBJ1-6 | - | TRBV28 | - | TGTGCCAGCATCACATCGGGGGGCGGGTCACCCCTCCACTTT | CASITSGGGSPLHF
TRBJ1-2 | few | TRBV28 | TRBD1 | TGTGCCAGCAGTTCCCCTGGCAGGGGGGTGGATGGCTACACCTTC | CASSSPGRGVDGYTF
TRBJ2-3 | - | TRBV4-2 | TRBD2 | TGTGCCAGCAGCCAAGACCCGGCGGGAGGGCCTCTTTATTTT | CASSQDPAGGPLYF
TRBJ2-7 | once | TRBV7-6 | TRBD2 | TGTGCCAGCAGCCCAGGGACTAGCGTCTCCTACGAGCAGTACTTC | CASSPGTSVSYEQYF
TRBJ1-1 | - | TRBV5-6 | - | TGTGCCAGCAGCTTGGCTATGGTCACTGAAGCTTTCTTT | CASSLAMVTEAFF
TRBJ2-2 | - | TRBV24-1 | TRBD1 | TGTGCCACCAGTGATTACCTGGGACAGGGCCCCGGGGAGCTGTTTTTT | CATSDYLGQGPGELFF
TRBJ1-1 | - | TRBV4-2 | TRBD1 | TGTGCCAGCAGCTTACACCGGGACAGGGGCTATGAAGCTTTCTTT | CASSLHRDRGYEAFF
TRBJ1-6 | - | TRBV6-5 | - | TGTGCCAGCAGTCGCAGGGGCTCACCCCTCCACTTT | CASSRRGSPLHF
TRBJ1-5 | - | TRBV3-1/TRBV3-2 | - | TGTGCCAGCAGCAAAATTCACAGGGAAAGCAATCAGCCCCAGCATTTT | CASSKIHRESNQPQHF
TRBJ1-4 | once | TRBV18 | - | TGTGCCAGCTCTTACAGGAGGGATAATGAAAAACTGTTTTTT | CASSYRRDNEKLFF
TRBJ2-1 | - | TRBV27 | - | TGTGCCAGCAGAACGGCTACCGGGAGCAATGAGCAGTTCTTC | CASRTATGSNEQFF
TRBJ2-5 | - | TRBV2 | TRBD2 | TGTGCCAGCAGTGGCCTCGGGGGGGAGACCCAGTACTTC | CASSGLGGETQYF
TRBJ2-5 | - | TRBV5-1 | TRBD2 | TGCGCCAGCTCTTCGAGCGGGGGACCAGAGACCCAGTACTTC | CASSSSGGPETQYF
TRBJ2-1 | - | TRBV9 | - | TGTGCCAGCAGCGTAGGCCCAACCAGGGAGCAGTTCTTC | CASSVGPTREQFF
TRBJ2-3 | few | TRBV7-2 | - | TGTGCCAGCAGCTCGGTGGAGGGTGGGGATACGCAGTATTTT | CASSSVEGGDTQYF
TRBJ1-5 | - | TRBV18 | TRBD1 | TGTGCCAGCTCACCAAGGGGTTGGACAGGGGGCAATCAGCCCCAGCATTTT | CASSPRGWTGGNQPQHF
TRBJ1-6 | once | TRBV7-2 | - | TGTGCCAGCAGCTTATTAACCGGTTCACCCCTCCACTTT | CASSLLTGSPLHF
TRBJ2-5 | once | TRBV13 | TRBD2 | TGTGCCAGCAGCGCCAGACTAGCGGACCAAGAGACCCAGTACTTC | CASSARLADQETQYF
TRBJ1-1 | - | TRBV7-9 | TRBD1 | TGTGCCAGTGCGACAGGGGTGGACACTGAAGCTTTCTTT | CASATGVDTEAFF
TRBJ2-5 | - | TRBV4-3 | - | TGCGCCAGCAGCCAAGCGTGGGAGTCGCGGGAGACCCAGTACTTC | CASSQAWESRETQYF
TRBJ1-5 | few | TRBV9 | TRBD1 | TGTGCCAGCAGGCAGGGGGAAGGAGACAATCAGCCCCAGCATTTT | CASRQGEGDNQPQHF
TRBJ2-1 | few | TRBV27 | TRBD2 | TGTGCCAGCGCGGGGGTAGCGGGGCCCTACAATGAGCAGTTCTTC | CASAGVAGPYNEQFF
TRBJ1-5 | - | TRBV30 | - | TGTGCCTGGAGCGGCGCCCGGGACAAATTTAGCAATCAGCCCCAGCATTTT | CAWSGARDKFSNQPQHF
TRBJ2-3 | - | TRBV7-9 | TRBD1 | TGTGCCAGCAGCTGGACAGGGCAGACAGATACGCAGTATTTT | CASSWTGQTDTQYF
TRBJ2-3 | few | TRBV7-9 | TRBD2 | TGTGCCAGCAGCTTGAGCGGGAGGACAGATACGCAGTATTTT | CASSLSGRTDTQYF
TRBJ2-1 | - | TRBV6-7 | TRBD1 | TGTGCCATCCCAACATTACCGGGACAGGGGATGAATGAGCAGTTCTTC | CAIPTLPGQGMNEQFF
TRBJ2-2 | - | TRBV13 | - | TGTGCCAGCAGCTTAGGGGCAGTCCCAGGCGGGGAGCTGTTTTTT | CASSLGAVPGGELFF
TRBJ2-2 | - | TRBV4-1 | - | TGCGCCAGCAGCCAAGACGGGGACGGGGAGCTGTTTTTT | CASSQDGDGELFF
TRBJ1-4 | - | TRBV27 | TRBD1 | TGTGCCAGCAGTCCGGGACAGGGTAATGAAAAACTGTTTTTT | CASSPGQGNEKLFF